The T cell receptor (beta chain) described here comes from a study of T cells and Merkel cell carcinoma outcomes. Study results and caveats: Merkel cell carcinoma outcomes were reportedly predicted by repertoire and T-cell density.

Note on this clone: Its specificity is not known.

V lost 2 bases, J lost 4 bases, and 15 bases lay in between. Germline V gene sequence: CDR1 MNHEY, CDR2 SVGAGI. The CDR3 consists of 15 residues. TCRdb's copy holds only in-frame clones and misses some; the assay was immunoSEQ multiplex PCR. The sample shows about 19,000 clones, approximately 80% of them seen only once. This sequence was found in a human donor with Merkel cell carcinoma. The material sequenced was tumor tissue from Merkel cell carcinoma. The rearrangement joins TRBV6-5 to TRBJ2-7, with D possibly matching TRBD1 (5 bases). Here the CDR3 DNA reads TGTGCCAGCAGTTACGACCAGGGCAGCCCATACGAGCAGTACTTC. Its protein product is CASSYDQGSPYEQYF.